Shown below are 10 T cell receptor beta chains from a single sample sequenced in a study of cytomegalovirus exposure and HLA in healthy donors. The PCR used 60 Vbeta and 13 Jbeta primers. Data came from immunoSEQ multiplex PCR; TCRdb stores just in-frame clones and leaves some out. The repertoire holds around 100,000 clones, with about 80% as singletons. Sequencing was done on a sample of PBMCs. Source of these receptors: a woman aged 40 to 50 in good health and CMV-seronegative.

In this sample, this clone turned up a few times. The CDR3 protein is CASSLSSEAFF. For the CDR3, the DNA is TGTGCCAGCAGCTTATCCTCTGAAGCTTTCTTT. This chain connects TRBV7-9 to TRBJ1-1; D is unclear. The CDR3 length is 11 residues. CDR1 and CDR2 from the germline V gene are SEHNR and FQNEAQ (reference sequence). The germline V and J ends were trimmed by 2 bases and 6 bases, with 4 bases remaining between them.

V is TRBV28 and J is TRBJ1-6; D is unresolved. The V and J ends lost 0 bases and 6 bases respectively, with 15 bases between them. This CDR3 comprises 17 residues. Germline V gene data show CDR1 as MDHEN and CDR2 as SYDVKM. The CDR3 DNA sequence: TGTGCCAGCAGTTTATGGACGGGGAAAACGCGTAATTCACCCCTCCACTTT. Its protein is CASSLWTGKTRNSPLHF.

The chain links TRBV4-3 to TRBJ2-3; TRBD2 agrees at 8 bases. The CDR3 consists of 16 residues. CDR1 and CDR2 from the germline V gene are LGHNA and YSLEER. The V gene end was trimmed by 0 bases and the J gene end by 1 base; junction bases not matched to a gene: 3. The CDR3 DNA is TGCGCCAGCAGCCAAGATCCGCGGGGGGGCACAGATACGCAGTATTTT. Its protein is CASSQDPRGGTDTQYF.

V and J are TRBV28 and TRBJ2-7, with D hard to call. V lost 3 bases, J lost 1 base, and 10 bases lay in between. Germline-derived CDR1 and CDR2 are MDHEN and SYDVKM. The CDR3 has 14 amino acids. CDR3 amino acids: CASSFTVMSYEQYF. The DNA of the CDR3 is TGTGCCAGCAGTTTCACAGTTATGTCCTACGAGCAGTACTTC. The whole variable domain, remainder taken from reference TRBV28 and TRBJ2-7, is DVKVTQSSRYLVKRTGEKVFLECVQDMDHENMFWYRQDPGLGLRLIYFSYDVKMKEKGDIPEGYSVSREKKERFSLILESASTNQTSMYLCASSFTVMSYEQYFGPGTRLTVT.

This clone was observed a single time. The J gene is TRBJ1-6, the V gene TRBV19, with TRBD1 matching 8 bases. Germline lookup yields CDR1 LNHDA and CDR2 SQIVND (reference sequence). V shed 6 bases, J shed 3 bases, and the junction held 10 bases outside the gene matches. CDR3 length: 17 amino acids. The CDR3 DNA sequence: TGTGCCAGTAGCCCCGGGGGACAGGCGATCTATAATTCACCCCTCCACTTT. This codes for CASSPGGQAIYNSPLHF.

The J gene is TRBJ1-1, the V gene TRBV9; the D is unclear. V was cut by 3 bases and J by 4 bases, with 7 bases left in between. Germline V gives CDR1 SGDLS, CDR2 YYNGEE. The CDR3 has 12 residues. The DNA of the CDR3 is TGTGCCAGCAGCGGGAGGAGCACTGAAGCTTTCTTT. Translation gives CASSGRSTEAFF.

This clone appeared a few times. The V gene is TRBV7-2, the J gene TRBJ2-3; TRBD2 aligns across 11 bases. From germline, CDR1 is SGHTA and CDR2 FQGNSA. The CDR3 has 18 residues. V was clipped by 1 base and J by 3 bases; unmatched bases: 9. CDR3 protein: CASSLVTLAGGVTDTQYF. Here the CDR3 DNA reads TGTGCCAGCAGCTTAGTTACTCTAGCGGGGGGCGTAACAGATACGCAGTATTTT.

The chain carries TRBV10-1 and TRBJ2-3, with TRBD1 identical over 8 bases. Germline trimming cut 7 bases from V and 4 bases from J; bases unmatched to any gene: 7. The CDR3 totals 14 residues. From germline, CDR1 is WNHNN and CDR2 SYGVQD (reference sequence). DNA for the CDR3: TGCGCCAGCAATCCAGGACAGGGTGCAGATACGCAGTATTTT. Amino acid sequence: CASNPGQGADTQYF.

This clone showed up just a few times. This chain connects TRBV28 to TRBJ2-2; TRBD2 agrees at 13 bases. The germline CDR1 and CDR2 sequences are MDHEN and SYDVKM. V lost 1 base, J lost 6 bases, and 2 bases stayed unmatched. The CDR3 runs 16 residues. In DNA, the CDR3 is TGTGCCAGCAGTTTATTAACTAGCGGGAGGGCCGGGGAGCTGTTTTTT. Its protein is CASSLLTSGRAGELFF. Together with reference TRBV28 and TRBJ2-2, the CDR3 gives the full variable domain: DVKVTQSSRYLVKRTGEKVFLECVQDMDHENMFWYRQDPGLGLRLIYFSYDVKMKEKGDIPEGYSVSREKKERFSLILESASTNQTSMYLCASSLLTSGRAGELFFGEGSRLTVL.

The J gene is TRBJ1-1, the V gene TRBV28; D unclear. The ends were cut back, 6 bases at V and 10 bases at J, with 15 bases in the middle. From germline, CDR1 is MDHEN and CDR2 SYDVKM. There are 12 residues in the CDR3. This CDR3 is CASRPRSSGAFF. In nucleotides, the CDR3 is TGTGCCAGCAGGCCCAGGTCCAGCGGAGCTTTCTTT.